One T cell receptor beta chain is described in this entry. V shed 0 bases and J 0 bases; nucleotides not matched to a gene: 3. This CDR3 is 15 amino acids long. Germline CDR1 is SGHNT and CDR2 is YYREEE (reference sequence). As processed by the authors: How many nucleated cells were present was estimated from reference gene primer amplification. The assay was immunoSEQ multiplex PCR, and TCRdb's table has in-frame clones only and misses some. V and J calls and clone size are given by that table; D and trimming were obtained from the DNA. Among around 300,000 clones listed, around 86% were seen once. The data are from a study of blood T cell repertoires in COVID-19. In the study overall: Researchers got acute and convalescent COVID-19 samples from the United States, Italy and Spain. From T cells, B-cell-depleted T cells, or PBMCs came the material, which was cDNA or gDNA.

The source material was peripheral blood. The rearrangement links TRBV5-4 to TRBJ2-7, with 7 bases matching TRBD2. This TCR was recovered from a woman aged 25 to 39 with active or convalescent COVID-19. The CDR3 loop is CASSLGGGSSYEQYF. In DNA form, the CDR3 reads TGTGCCAGCAGCTTGGGCGGGGGTTCCTCCTACGAGCAGTACTTC.